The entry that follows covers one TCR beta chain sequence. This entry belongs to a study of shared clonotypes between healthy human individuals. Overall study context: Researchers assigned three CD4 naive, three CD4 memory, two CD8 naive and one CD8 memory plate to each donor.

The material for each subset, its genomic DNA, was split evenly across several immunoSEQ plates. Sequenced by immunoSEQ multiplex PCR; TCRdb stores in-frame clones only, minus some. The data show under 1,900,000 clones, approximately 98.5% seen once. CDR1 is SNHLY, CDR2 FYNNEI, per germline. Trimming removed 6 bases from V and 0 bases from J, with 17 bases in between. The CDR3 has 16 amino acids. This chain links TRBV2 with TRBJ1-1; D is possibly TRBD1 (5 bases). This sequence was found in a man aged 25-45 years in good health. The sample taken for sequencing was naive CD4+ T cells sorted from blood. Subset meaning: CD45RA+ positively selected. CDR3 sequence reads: CASRRAGLAMNTEAFF. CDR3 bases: TGTGCCAGCAGGCGAGCAGGGTTGGCGATGAACACTGAAGCTTTCTTT.